A selection of T cell receptor beta chains follows, all from one sample in a study of T cell repertoires in cytomegalovirus infection. TCRdb called the reads again in MiXCR, with one record for every CDR3 protein. This repertoire shows 900,000 to 950,000 distinct CDR3 sequences, roughly 31% found once; its top ten account for around 15%. These receptors' targets are unknown. Sequenced here: cultured CD8+ T cells from PBMCs, sampled from culture after CMV antigen stimulation. The receptors were gathered from a human donor in good health (CMV status not recorded). Some clones in this sample may be carry-over from other donors' samples. The CDR3 runs from the conserved cysteine through the conserved F or W. D genes are given only for firm matches. The size field is filled for only some rows; it gives once, few, many or a size class.

TRBV15	13	.	.	TRBJ1-1	TGTGCCACCAGACCCAACACCAACACTGAAGCTTTCTTT	CATRPNTNTEAFF
TRBV6-5	15	TRBD2	few	TRBJ2-7	TGTGCCAGCAGTTACTCTAGCGGGGGGGCTAACGAGCAGTACTTC	CASSYSSGGANEQYF
TRBV4-1	15	.	few	TRBJ1-5	TGCGCCAGCAGCCAGGTACGGGGGGACAATCAGCCCCAGCATTTT	CASSQVRGDNQPQHF
TRBV7-7	14	.	.	TRBJ2-2	TGTGCTAGCAGACCCCCGGAGAACACCGGGGAGCTGTTTTTT	CASRPPENTGELFF
TRBV27	16	.	.	TRBJ2-1	TGTGCCAGCAGTTTAAACCTAGACCTCTCCTACAATGAGCAGTTCTTC	CASSLNLDLSYNEQFF
TRBV11-2	17	.	few	TRBJ1-4	TGTGCCAGCAGCTTAGTTACTAATATGCGTTTTCCGGAAAAACTGTTTTTT	CASSLVTNMRFPEKLFF
TRBV5-4	16	.	.	TRBJ2-1	TGTGCCAGCATCTCCGGGGAACTAATTTCCTACAATGAGCAGTTCTTC	CASISGELISYNEQFF
TRBV24-1	16	TRBD1	.	TRBJ1-2	TGTGCCACCAGTGATCATGGACAGGATTATAACTATAGCTACACCTTC	CATSDHGQDYNYSYTF
TRBV4-2	17	.	few	TRBJ2-5	TGTGCCAGCAGCCAAGAAGAGGTGGGGGGGCACCAAGAGACCCAGTACTTC	CASSQEEVGGHQETQYF
TRBV9	14	.	.	TRBJ1-1	TGTGCCAGCAGCGTGAGGGGATTAGACACTGAAGCTTTCTTT	CASSVRGLDTEAFF
TRBV5-6	14	.	.	TRBJ1-2	TGTGCCAGCAGCCTGGACAGTAAAACCTATGGCCACACCTTC	CASSLDSKTYGHTF
TRBV19	15	.	.	TRBJ2-7	TGTGCCAGTAGTCCTCCGGACGGAGTGTTGGGCGAGCAGTACTTC	CASSPPDGVLGEQYF
TRBV7-9	17	TRBD2	many	TRBJ2-2	TGTGCCAGCAGTTCGACTAGCGGGGGCTCAAACACCGGGGAGCTGTTTTTT	CASSSTSGGSNTGELFF
TRBV7-2	14	.	once	TRBJ2-2	TGTGCCAGCAGCTTAAGGGGGATCCTCGGGGAGCCGTTTTTT	CASSLRGILGEPFF
TRBV6-5	15	.	few	TRBJ1-2	TGTGCCAGCAGTTACACGTCGGGCGCCTATTATGGCTACACCTTC	CASSYTSGAYYGYTF
TRBV10-3	15	TRBD1	few	TRBJ1-1	TGTGCCATCAGTGCAAGGGGGCAAGGGGACACTGAAGCTTTCTTT	CAISARGQGDTEAFF
TRBV7-6	15	.	.	TRBJ2-7	TGTGCCAGCAGCCCTGGGACCCACGCAGCCTACGAGCAGTACTTC	CASSPGTHAAYEQYF
TRBV6-1	11	.	few	TRBJ1-1	TGTGCCAGCAGTGAAGACCTAGAAGCTTTCTTT	CASSEDLEAFF
TRBV19	14	.	.	TRBJ2-1	TGTGCCAGTAGTATGGGGAGAAGGGGGAATGAGCAGTTCTTC	CASSMGRRGNEQFF
TRBV5-1	15	TRBD1	.	TRBJ1-1	TGCGCCAGCAGCTTTTCAGGGGGCGCGAACCCTGAAGCTTTCTTT	CASSFSGGANPEAFF
TRBV11-2	15	.	.	TRBJ2-1	TGTGCCAGCAGCTTAGACCCACAACGTCGCAATGAGCAGTTCTTC	CASSLDPQRRNEQFF
TRBV10-3	14	.	few	TRBJ1-5	TGTGCCATCAGTGATATAGGAGTTAATCAGCCCCAGCATTTT	CAISDIGVNQPQHF
TRBV28	16	TRBD2	few	TRBJ2-3	TGTGCCAGCAGTGAGCCCCGGGGGGGCCGCGGAGATACGCAGTATTTT	CASSEPRGGRGDTQYF
TRBV6-1	16	TRBD1	few	TRBJ2-1	TGTGCCAGCAGTGAAGGGGGGACAGGGGTCTACAATGAGCAGTTCTTC	CASSEGGTGVYNEQFF
TRBV6-5	14	TRBD1	.	TRBJ2-7	TGTGCCAGCAGCCTTTGGCAGGGGGCGCCTGAGCAGTACTTC	CASSLWQGAPEQYF
TRBV19	13	.	many	TRBJ1-3	TGTGCCAGTATTGAACACTCTGGAAACACCATATATTTT	CASIEHSGNTIYF
TRBV7-9	15	TRBD1	.	TRBJ1-1	TGTGCCAGCAGCTTAGTTCAGGGGGCGAACACTGAAGCTTTCTTT	CASSLVQGANTEAFF
TRBV7-9	15	TRBD1	.	TRBJ1-6	TGTGCCAGCAGCTTAGCGGACAGGGGGTATTCACCCCTCCACTTT	CASSLADRGYSPLHF
TRBV7-2	14	TRBD2	many	TRBJ2-5	TGTGCCAGCAGCTTAATACTAGCGGAAGAGACCCAGTACTTC	CASSLILAEETQYF
TRBV7-8	15	TRBD2	.	TRBJ2-7	TGTGCCAGCAGCCCCGCGGGAGGTCTACCCTACGAGCAGTACTTC	CASSPAGGLPYEQYF
TRBV7-8	16	.	.	TRBJ2-1	TGTGCCAGCAGCACCCGTGGCAGGTCCAACTACAATGAGCAGTTCTTC	CASSTRGRSNYNEQFF
TRBV19	13	.	.	TRBJ1-5	TGTGCCAGTAGTGCTTCCTCTATCAGCCCCTTGCATTTT	CASSASSISPLHF
TRBV12-3/TRBV12-4	14	.	.	TRBJ1-2	TGTGCCAGCGGCTACGCCCAGGGAATCGATGGCTACACCTTC	CASGYAQGIDGYTF
TRBV28	14	.	.	TRBJ1-5	TGTGCCAGCAGTTTACTGGGGGACAATCAGCCCCAGCATTTT	CASSLLGDNQPQHF
TRBV24-1	16	.	.	TRBJ1-2	TGTGCCACCAGTGATTTCAAGGGGGGGGAGAGAGAAGGCTACACCTTC	CATSDFKGGEREGYTF
TRBV2	15	TRBD1	few	TRBJ2-1	TGTGCCAGCAGGTCAACAGGGGGAACCTACAATGAGCAGTTCTTC	CASRSTGGTYNEQFF
TRBV29-1	16	.	once	TRBJ1-2	TGCAGCGTTTATGCCCAGGTTTCCCAGATTACCTATGGCTACACCTTC	CSVYAQVSQITYGYTF
TRBV6-1	15	TRBD1	.	TRBJ2-7	TGTGCCAGCAGTATAGGACAGGGGTACTCCTACGAGCAGTACTTC	CASSIGQGYSYEQYF
TRBV24-1	15	.	few	TRBJ2-1	TGTGCCACCAGTGATCGCGAGGCTTCCTACAATGAGCAGTTCTTC	CATSDREASYNEQFF
TRBV9	17	.	few	TRBJ2-1	TGTGCCAGCAGCACCTCGTCACAGGGTAGCTCCTACAATGAGCAGTTCTTC	CASSTSSQGSSYNEQFF
TRBV20-1	17	TRBD1	.	TRBJ1-2	TGCAGTGCTAGGGGGGGACAGCCAATCCCCCCTAACTATGGCTACACCTTC	CSARGGQPIPPNYGYTF
TRBV27	16	TRBD2	.	TRBJ2-3	TGTGCCAGCAGTTTATCGCGGACTAGCTTGTCAGATACGCAGTATTTT	CASSLSRTSLSDTQYF
TRBV27	14	TRBD1	.	TRBJ1-6	TGTGCCAGCAGTACGACAGGGGCTGCCACACCCCTCCACTTT	CASSTTGAATPLHF
TRBV7-6	12	.	many	TRBJ2-7	TGTGCCAGCAGCCTCAGCGGTAGCGAGCAGTACTTC	CASSLSGSEQYF
TRBV2	15	.	.	TRBJ1-5	TGTGCCAGCAGTGATAGGGCATATAGCAATCAGCCCCAGCATTTT	CASSDRAYSNQPQHF
TRBV7-9	16	.	many	TRBJ2-5	TGTGCCAGCAGCTTAGCGGCGGGAACGCGGGGAGAGACCCAGTACTTC	CASSLAAGTRGETQYF
TRBV25-1	17	.	.	TRBJ1-4	TGTGCCAGCAGTAAATTTCCTGCGGAATTAACTAATGAAAAACTGTTTTTT	CASSKFPAELTNEKLFF
TRBV7-6	12	TRBD1	few	TRBJ2-1	TGTGCCAGCAGCAACCCGGGACAGGGTTCGCTCTTC	CASSNPGQGSLF
TRBV20-1	20	.	.	TRBJ2-3	TGCAGTGCTAGAGTTTTTTCAGGGTCCCATCGGCGGGGGCCCCCAGATACGCAGTATTTT	CSARVFSGSHRRGPPDTQYF
TRBV7-6	15	.	few	TRBJ1-5	TGTGCCAGCAGCTTAGAGGTTGGCGGCAATCAGCCCCAGCATTTT	CASSLEVGGNQPQHF
TRBV5-1	18	TRBD2	few	TRBJ2-3	TGCGCCAGCAGCTCCCGACTAGCGGGGGTCGCTAGCACAGATACGCAGTATTTT	CASSSRLAGVASTDTQYF
TRBV6-5	15	TRBD2	many	TRBJ2-3	TGTGCCAGCAGTACGACTAGCGGGGGACCAGATACGCAGTATTTT	CASSTTSGGPDTQYF
TRBV4-2	16	.	few	TRBJ2-2	TGTGCCAGCAGCCAAGATCGGGTGACAAGCGTCGGGGAGCTGTTTTTT	CASSQDRVTSVGELFF
TRBV2	13	.	few	TRBJ1-2	TGTGCCAGCATCGGACGGAGAAACTATGGCTACACCTTC	CASIGRRNYGYTF
TRBV6-5	19	.	few	TRBJ2-6	TGTGCCAGCAGTTACTCCCCGAACAGGATAAACTCTGGGGCCAACGTCCTGACTTTC	CASSYSPNRINSGANVLTF
TRBV7-8	17	TRBD1	.	TRBJ1-5	TGTGCCAGCAGCCCAGGGACAGGGGGTTTAATCAATCAGCCCCAGCATTTT	CASSPGTGGLINQPQHF
TRBV7-9	15	TRBD1	many	TRBJ2-3	TGTGCCAGCAGCCCCTGGGACAGGGAGACAGATACGCAGTATTTT	CASSPWDRETDTQYF
TRBV6-6	14	.	.	TRBJ2-3	TGTGCCAGCAGTTACCCGGGGATCACAGATACGCAGTATTTT	CASSYPGITDTQYF